Shown below are 24 T cell receptor beta chains from a single sample sequenced in a study of blood T cell repertoires in COVID-19 (dated by TCRdb to 2018 to 2020). Libraries came from the immunoSEQ multiplex PCR assay. As stored in TCRdb, this immuneACCESS dataset retains in-frame rearrangements with V and J assigned. A fraction of the clones does not appear; measured against another copy, unresolved V genes explain less than half of the discrepancy, and the remainder lacks a known reason. The sample table holds roughly 160,000 clones, of which 80% to 85% were seen once. In total, the top ten clones hold 11% of the sample. The material sequenced was peripheral blood. These receptors all come from an older man with active or convalescent COVID-19.

This sequence joins TRBV19 and TRBJ1-3; 7 bases fit TRBD1. Looked up from germline, CDR1 is LNHDA and CDR2 is SQIVND (reference sequence). The CDR3 loop spans 21 amino acids. The ends lost 7 bases at V and 4 bases at J; junction bases unmatched: 28. The CDR3 DNA is TGTGCCAGTACCCATCCCCGTCGACAGGGCCCCGGGGGAACTTCGGGAAACACCATATATTTT. This codes for CASTHPRRQGPGGTSGNTIYF.

The genes are TRBV3-1 (or the pseudogene TRBV3-2) and TRBJ1-4; D is perhaps TRBD1 (6 bases). The germline gives CDR1 LGHDT, CDR2 YNNKEL (reference sequence). The length of the CDR3 is 14 residues. Trimming removed 4 bases at V and 11 bases at J, with 17 bases between. The CDR3 coding sequence is TGTGCCAGCAGCCCAACGGTAGCAGGGGAGAAACTGTTTTTT. Translated: CASSPTVAGEKLFF.

The chain employs TRBV28 and TRBJ2-5; 9 nucleotides align to TRBD2. Germline V gene data show CDR1 as MDHEN and CDR2 as SYDVKM. The CDR3 totals 14 residues. With V trimmed by 4 bases and J by 2 bases, 2 bases remained unmatched. Written as DNA, the CDR3 is TGTGCCAGCAGTTACGGACTAGCGCAAGAGACCCAGTACTTC. It yields the protein CASSYGLAQETQYF.

The chain carries TRBV19 and TRBJ1-2; D not resolved. V was pared by 5 bases and J by 4 bases, with 8 bases between. CDR1 and CDR2 from the germline V gene are LNHDA and SQIVND (reference sequence). The CDR3 covers 12 residues. CDR3 protein: CASSDNGYGYTF. CDR3 nucleotide sequence: TGTGCCAGTAGTGACAACGGCTATGGCTACACCTTC.

This chain links TRBV10-3 with TRBJ1-1; D may be TRBD1 (6 bases). The CDR3 contains 14 residues. Deletions cut 3 bases from V and 1 base from J, with 9 bases between. CDR1 is ENHRY and CDR2 is SYGVKD in the germline V gene. The CDR3 loop is CAISEQQGNTEAFF. CDR3 nucleotide sequence: TGTGCCATCAGTGAACAACAGGGGAACACTGAAGCTTTCTTT.

The chain links TRBV18 to TRBJ1-1, with D unresolved. The CDR3 is 13 residues long. Germline values: CDR1 KGHSH, CDR2 LQKENI. Deletions cut 4 bases from V and 1 base from J, with 7 bases between. The chain's CDR3 is CASSRGANTEAFF. The DNA of the CDR3 is TGTGCCAGCTCACGGGGAGCGAACACTGAAGCTTTCTTT.

In this sample, this clone turned up a few times. The V call is TRBV4-1, the J call TRBJ2-5, with D possibly TRBD2 on 5 matching bases. V lost 1 base and J 6 bases, leaving 9 bases between the germline ends. CDR3 size: 13 residues. Germline assignment: CDR1 MGHRA and CDR2 YSYEKL. CDR3 nucleotide sequence: TGCGCCAGCAGCCAAGCTCCGGGAAAGACCCAGTACTTC. Translated, it gives CASSQAPGKTQYF.

The chain couples TRBV19 to TRBJ1-1; D not resolved. This CDR3 comprises 14 residues. Germline CDR1 reads LNHDA; CDR2 reads SQIVND (reference sequence). V was pared by 7 bases and J by 6 bases, with 18 bases between. DNA for the CDR3: TGTGCCAGTATTGGAGGTACGGGTCTCCCTGAAGCTTTCTTT. Translated, it gives CASIGGTGLPEAFF.

This chain links TRBV10-3 with TRBJ1-2; 8 positions agree with TRBD1. The CDR3 has 12 amino acids. V lost 4 bases to trimming and J lost 7 bases; unmatched junction nucleotides: 2. Germline CDR1 and CDR2: ENHRY and SYGVKD. This CDR3 reads CAISVDRGGYTF. In nucleotides, the CDR3 is TGTGCCATCAGTGTAGACAGGGGTGGCTACACCTTC.

The chain links TRBV12-3 or TRBV12-4 to TRBJ2-5; TRBD1 might be the D (6 bases). The V and J ends lost 7 bases and 9 bases respectively, with 15 bases between them. The CDR3 is 12 residues long. CDR3 nucleotides: TGTGCCAGCACCCGGGACGCAGGGGCCCAGTACTTC. Translated, it gives CASTRDAGAQYF.

This clone was found a few times. This chain joins TRBV3-1 (or the pseudogene TRBV3-2) and TRBJ1-5; 9 bases fit TRBD1. The CDR3 consists of 17 residues. V lost 3 bases, J lost 8 bases, and 14 bases stayed unmatched. The germline V gene has CDR1 LGHDT and CDR2 YNNKEL (reference sequence). This CDR3 is CASSHIFGQGRREPQHF. The DNA of the CDR3 is TGTGCCAGCAGCCATATATTTGGACAGGGGAGGAGGGAGCCCCAGCATTTT.

This CDR3 is CASRRTGGIKNIQYF. In nucleotides, the CDR3 is TGTGCCAGTAGGCGGACAGGGGGCATCAAAAACATTCAGTACTTC. V gene TRBV19 combines with J gene TRBJ2-4, with 11 nucleotides matching TRBD1. The CDR3 consists of 15 residues. CDR1 and CDR2 (germline): LNHDA, SQIVND (reference sequence). The junction had 4 bases not matched to a gene; V was cut back by 6 bases and J by 3 bases.

J is TRBJ1-5 and V is TRBV28; 8 bases line up with TRBD1. The CDR3 runs 13 residues. Germline-derived CDR1 and CDR2 are MDHEN and SYDVKM. V lost 11 bases, J lost 4 bases, and 7 bases stayed unmatched. The CDR3 loop is CADGDRLNQPQHF. CDR3 sequence (DNA): TGTGCCGACGGGGACAGGCTTAATCAGCCCCAGCATTTT.

The sample holds one count of this clone. This chain connects TRBV19 to TRBJ1-5, with 8 bases matching TRBD1. V gave up 6 bases and J gave up 5 bases; unmatched junction bases: 12. From germline, CDR1 is LNHDA and CDR2 SQIVND (reference sequence). The CDR3 is 16 amino acids. The CDR3 DNA is TGTGCCAGTAGGATTTATGGGGCAGGGGGCGATCAGCCCCAGCATTTT. Its translation is CASRIYGAGGDQPQHF.

CDR3 region: CASSVPGHAYGEQYF. CDR3 DNA sequence: TGTGCCAGCAGCGTACCGGGACACGCATACGGCGAGCAGTACTTC. The rearrangement links TRBV13 to TRBJ2-7; D might be TRBD1 (6 bases). V was cut by 5 bases and J by 6 bases, with 20 bases left in between. The CDR3 has 15 residues. The germline gives CDR1 PRHDT, CDR2 FYEKMQ (reference sequence).

A single count supports this clone. The chain uses TRBV5-1 and TRBJ1-4; a weak D match, TRBD1 (6 bases). CDR1 is SGHRS and CDR2 is YFSETQ in the germline V gene. The CDR3 covers 14 residues. V lost 1 base to trimming and J lost 7 bases, with 11 bases between them. CDR3 DNA sequence: TGCGCCAGCAGCTTGCAATTAGGGGGTGAAAAACTGTTTTTT. The encoded protein is CASSLQLGGEKLFF.

The chain is built from TRBV30 and TRBJ2-3; TRBD2 matches at 13 bases. The ends lost 1 base at V and 2 bases at J; junction bases unmatched: 3. Germline CDR1 reads GTSNPN; CDR2 reads SVGIG (reference sequence). The CDR3 extends over 16 amino acids. The CDR3 region has the DNA TGTGCCTGGAGTGCGGGACTAGCGGGGATCACAGATACGCAGTATTTT. This sequence encodes CAWSAGLAGITDTQYF. The full variable domain, rest sourced from reference TRBV30 and TRBJ2-3, is SQTIHQWPATLVQPVGSPLSLECTVEGTSNPNLYWYRQAAGRGLQLLFYSVGIGQISSEVPQNLSASRPQDRQFILSSKKLLLSDSGFYLCAWSAGLAGITDTQYFGPGTRLTVL.

The chain couples TRBV5-4 to TRBJ1-2, with 7 bases aligning to TRBD1. CDR1 and CDR2 (germline): SGHNT, YYREEE (reference sequence). The CDR3 runs to 14 residues. J gave up 2 bases and V 3 bases, and 4 bases lay outside the gene matches. In DNA form, the CDR3 reads TGTGCCAGCAGCTCCGCGACAGGGAACTATGGCTACACCTTC. It specifies CASSSATGNYGYTF.

The chain uses TRBV5-4 and TRBJ1-1; D is unresolved. The CDR3 runs 12 residues. V was pared by 6 bases and J by 11 bases, with 17 bases between. Germline values: CDR1 SGHNT, CDR2 YYREEE (reference sequence). CDR3 coding DNA: TGTGCCAGCACCCTCGTCGGTGGGAGGGCTTTCTTT. Translating gives CASTLVGGRAFF.

The chain combines TRBV11-2 with TRBJ1-2, with D possibly being TRBD1 (5 bases). Germline values: CDR1 SGHAT, CDR2 FQNNGV. The CDR3 sequence is 14 residues long. The ends were cut back, 5 bases at V and 4 bases at J, with 14 bases in the middle. The CDR3 region has the DNA TGTGCCAGCAGCCCCCGGCGACAGCTCTATGGCTACACCTTC. Encoded protein: CASSPRRQLYGYTF.

The chain couples TRBV19 to TRBJ1-2; D gene uncertain. V shed 8 bases and J shed 2 bases, with 15 bases lying between them. The CDR3 is 14 residues long. Per germline, CDR1 LNHDA and CDR2 SQIVND (reference sequence). The CDR3 DNA is TGTGCCAGTCTCCGCGGGAGCTTGAACTATGGCTACACCTTC. This translates into CASLRGSLNYGYTF.

The chain is built from TRBV28 and TRBJ1-2; D ambiguous. CDR1 and CDR2 from the germline V gene are MDHEN and SYDVKM. This CDR3 is 13 amino acids long. V was shortened by 5 bases and J by 8 bases, with 15 bases between the two germline ends. The CDR3 bases are TGTGCCAGCAGTCCTTCGGCGGCGAGGGGCTACACCTTC. Translated, it gives CASSPSAARGYTF.

The chain links TRBV18 to TRBJ1-4; D not resolved. CDR3 length: 17 amino acids. Between the trimmed V and J ends, which lost 3 bases and 8 bases, there was a span of 22 bases. Germline V lookup: CDR1 KGHSH, CDR2 LQKENI. The CDR3 loop reads CASSPTPSWGGNEKLFF. The CDR3 region has the DNA TGTGCCAGCTCACCTACCCCCAGCTGGGGAGGGAACGAAAAACTGTTTTTT.

The CDR3 DNA is TGTGCCAGCAGTTTAAGGGGGGGACAGGGGGCTGGTGGCTACACCTTC. This encodes CASSLRGGQGAGGYTF. The chain recombines TRBV27 with TRBJ1-2, with 12 bases lining up with TRBD1. The germline V gene has CDR1 MNHEY and CDR2 SMNVEV (reference sequence). Losses at the gene ends were 2 bases for V and 7 bases for J; bases not matched to a gene: 8. This CDR3 has 16 amino acids.